This T cell receptor beta chain was observed in a study of blood T cell repertoires in COVID-19. Study overall: Specimens from acute and convalescent COVID-19 originated in the United States, Italy and Spain.

Authors' methods: It was from reference gene primer amplification that nucleated cell counts were estimated. The assay was immunoSEQ multiplex PCR, and TCRdb's table has in-frame clones only and misses some. V and J calls and clone size follow that table, whereas D and trimming were derived from the DNA. The sample yields some 350,000 clones, around 91% seen once. Germline V lookup: CDR1 SQVTM, CDR2 ANQGSEA. CDR3 length: 15 amino acids. V lost 2 bases and J lost 3, with 15 bases in between. The specimen was peripheral blood. This rearrangement joins TRBV29-1 to TRBJ2-3; possibly TRBD2 for D (6 bases). The TCR sequence derives from a woman aged 18 to 35 who had recovered from COVID-19. CDR3 loop: CSVERAGLGTDTQYF. In DNA form, the CDR3 reads TGCAGCGTTGAAAGAGCGGGTCTTGGGACAGATACGCAGTATTTT.